The 6 T cell receptor beta chains given below trace back to one sample, sequenced in a study of ipilimumab plus nivolumab after autologous stem cell transplantation. Sequenced by immunoSEQ multiplex PCR; TCRdb stores in-frame clones only, minus some. Of some 43,000 clones in the sample, more than 70% were seen once. Source: PBMCs, taken in a trial of ipilimumab plus nivolumab as post-transplant consolidation. The receptors derive from a male donor with multiple myeloma.

The gene calls are TRBV19 and TRBJ1-1, with 9 positions matching TRBD1. This CDR3 comprises 12 residues. With 6 bases clipped from V and 11 bases from J, the junction kept 7 bases outside the gene matches. Germline values: CDR1 LNHDA, CDR2 SQIVND (reference sequence). The CDR3 is CASSRDRVSAFF. Written as DNA, the CDR3 is TGTGCCAGTAGCCGGGACAGGGTAAGCGCTTTCTTT. Variable domain in full (rest from reference TRBV19 and TRBJ1-1): DGGITQSPKYLFRKEGQNVTLSCEQNLNHDAMYWYRQDPGQGLRLIYYSQIVNDFQKGDIAEGYSVSREKKESFPLTVTSAQKNPTAFYLCASSRDRVSAFFGQGTRLTVV.

This clone was seen just once. The chain combines TRBV10-3 with TRBJ2-2, with D perhaps TRBD1 (5 bases). Germline V gives CDR1 ENHRY, CDR2 SYGVKD. The CDR3 consists of 15 residues. The ends were cut back, 4 bases at V and 5 bases at J, with 14 bases in the middle. This chain's CDR3 is CAISVGAGRTGELFF. The CDR3 DNA reads as TGTGCCATCAGTGTAGGGGCAGGGCGGACCGGGGAGCTGTTTTTT.

V gene TRBV7-3 combines with J gene TRBJ2-1; no definite D call. The V gene's germline CDR1 is SGHTA and CDR2 FQGTGA. CDR3 length equals 13 residues. V was pared by 2 bases and J by 5 bases, with 7 bases between. The CDR3 sequence is CASSLLNHNEQFF. The CDR3 DNA sequence: TGTGCCAGCAGCTTACTGAATCACAATGAGCAGTTCTTC. Full variable domain (missing parts from reference TRBV7-3 and TRBJ2-1): GAGVSQTPSNKVTEKGKYVELRCDPISGHTALYWYRQSLGQGPEFLIYFQGTGAADDSGLPNDRFFAVRPEGSVSTLKIQRTERGDSAVYLCASSLLNHNEQFFGPGTRLTVL.

The rearrangement uses TRBV11-2 and TRBJ2-2, with TRBD2 identical over 7 bases. J lost 7 bases, V lost 5 bases, and 10 bases had no gene match. The CDR3 runs to 15 residues. Germline V gene data show CDR1 as SGHAT and CDR2 as FQNNGV. In nucleotides, the CDR3 is TGTGCCAGCAGCCCGCGGGGAGGGGTGGACGGGGAGCTGTTTTTT. Its translation is CASSPRGGVDGELFF.

The CDR3 region has the DNA TGCAGCGTGGCGGTAGACACCGGGGAGCTGTTTTTT. This codes for CSVAVDTGELFF. The chain employs TRBV29-1 and TRBJ2-2; D ambiguous. Germline CDR1 reads SQVTM; CDR2 reads ANQGSEA. This CDR3 contains 12 residues. Trimming took off 6 bases at V and 3 bases at J, with 8 bases between the two ends.

The V and J genes are TRBV5-8 and TRBJ1-5; TRBD1 matches 8 bases. Germline V gene lookup returns CDR1 SGHTS and CDR2 YDEGEE. This CDR3 contains 14 residues. V lost 6 bases and J lost 5; bases outside the gene matches: 7. As DNA, the CDR3 is TGTGCCAGCAACCCGGGACAGGAGGATCAGCCCCAGCATTTT. The encoded protein is CASNPGQEDQPQHF.